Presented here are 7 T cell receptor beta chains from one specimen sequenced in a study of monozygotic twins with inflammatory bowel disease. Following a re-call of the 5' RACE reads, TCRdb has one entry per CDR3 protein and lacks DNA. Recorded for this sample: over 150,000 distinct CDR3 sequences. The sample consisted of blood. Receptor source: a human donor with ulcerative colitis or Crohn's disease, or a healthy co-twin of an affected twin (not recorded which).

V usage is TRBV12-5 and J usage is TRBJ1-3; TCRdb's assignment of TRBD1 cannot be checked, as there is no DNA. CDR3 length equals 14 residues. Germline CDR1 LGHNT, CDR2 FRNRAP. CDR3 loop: CASGSGTVGNTIYF.

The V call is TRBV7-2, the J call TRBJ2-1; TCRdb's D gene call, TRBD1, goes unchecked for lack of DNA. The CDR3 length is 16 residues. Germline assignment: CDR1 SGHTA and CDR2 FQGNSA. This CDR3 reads CASSLALGQGYNEQFF.

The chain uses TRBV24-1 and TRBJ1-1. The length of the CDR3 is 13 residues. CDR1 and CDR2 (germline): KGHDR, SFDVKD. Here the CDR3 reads CATRARQNTEAFF.

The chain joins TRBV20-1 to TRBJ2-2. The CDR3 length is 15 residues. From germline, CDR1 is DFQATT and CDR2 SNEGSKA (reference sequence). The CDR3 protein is CSARDAGRNTGELFF.

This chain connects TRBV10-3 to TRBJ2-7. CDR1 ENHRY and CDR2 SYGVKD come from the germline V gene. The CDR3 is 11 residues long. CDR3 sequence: CAISAYYEQYF.

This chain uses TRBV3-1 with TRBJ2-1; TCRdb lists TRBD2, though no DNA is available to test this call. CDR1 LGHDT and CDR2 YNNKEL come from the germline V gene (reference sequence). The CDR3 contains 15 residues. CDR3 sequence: CASSPSGRATNEQFF.

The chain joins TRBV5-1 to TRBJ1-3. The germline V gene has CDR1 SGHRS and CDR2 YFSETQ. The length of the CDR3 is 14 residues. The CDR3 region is CASSLDGVGNTIYF.